This paragraph reports one T cell receptor (beta chain). This sequence is one base from a far larger clone and is likely a read error. Amplification of TCR beta CDR3 from genomic DNA used two-round multiplex PCR. Primers were specific to each TRBV and TRBJ gene in first-round PCR. TCRdb called the multiplex PCR reads again in MiXCR, with one record for every CDR3 protein. The table includes around 30,000 distinct CDR3 sequences, under 40% detected once. The sample comes from a study of prognosis after radiotherapy for stage I lung cancer. Looking at the study overall: Post-radiotherapy, distant metastases were observed in a handful of patients (median roughly seven months), whereas no significant progression was observed in over twelve.

The CDR3 runs 16 residues. Germline V lookup: CDR1 MNHNS, CDR2 SASEGT. Sample: PBMCs, taken before or after stereotactic body radiation therapy (not recorded which). The origin of this receptor is a donor over 45 with non-small cell lung cancer. The chain uses TRBV6-1 and TRBJ1-1; the D gene is possibly TRBD1 (6 bases). CDR3 coding DNA: TGTGCCAGCGGTGAAGCGCTGGGGGGGCGCGACACTGAAGCTTTCTTT. Its protein product is CASGEALGGRDTEAFF.